A single sample is the source of the 4 T cell receptor beta chains below, sequenced in a study of cytomegalovirus exposure and HLA in healthy donors. With 60 Vbeta and 13 Jbeta primers, the PCR was carried out. Sequencing was performed with immunoSEQ multiplex PCR; in TCRdb, only in-frame clones are kept and a portion is missing. This table has about 160,000 clones, around 68% appearing once. Sequencing was done on a sample of PBMCs. Receptor source: a man aged 50 to 59 in good health and CMV-seronegative.

The CDR3 loop is CASSEDSPGGYTF. The CDR3 nucleotides read TGTGCCAGCAGTGAGGATAGCCCCGGAGGCTACACCTTC. The chain carries TRBV2 and TRBJ1-2; no firm D call. Trimming took 3 bases from V and 8 from J, leaving 13 bases between them. This CDR3 region has 13 residues. The germline gives CDR1 SNHLY, CDR2 FYNNEI.

In this sample, this clone turned up a few times. The chain joins TRBV10-1 to TRBJ1-4, with 9 bases aligning to TRBD1. The CDR3 covers 16 residues. Germline V gene lookup returns CDR1 WNHNN and CDR2 SYGVQD (reference sequence). The junction had 9 bases not matched to a gene; V was cut back by 2 bases and J by 8 bases. The CDR3 DNA reads as TGCGCCAGCAGTGAGGCTAGGGACAGGGCCCGGGAAAAACTGTTTTTT. Protein: CASSEARDRAREKLFF.

This chain uses TRBV6-5 with TRBJ2-5; the match to TRBD1 covers 10 bases. Gene TRBJ2-7 matches the end of the DNA better, so the J call may be wrong. Per germline, CDR1 MNHEY and CDR2 SVGAGI. The CDR3 is 16 residues long. The CDR3 spells CASSYSGTGVRAEQYF. The CDR3 bases are TGTGCCAGCAGTTACTCAGGGACAGGGGTACGGGCCGAGCAGTACTTC.

The V gene is TRBV7-8, the J gene TRBJ2-7; possible D gene TRBD2, 6 bases. V lost 4 bases, J lost 1 base, and 11 bases lay in between. Germline V CDR1 and CDR2: SGHVS, FQNEAQ. The CDR3 sequence is 14 residues long. The CDR3 DNA sequence: TGTGCCAGCAGCTCGTGGACTACTTCCTACGAGCAGTACTTC. Amino acids: CASSSWTTSYEQYF. The full variable domain, with the rest looked up from reference TRBV7-8 and TRBJ2-7, is GAGVSQSPRYKVAKRGQDVALRCDPISGHVSLFWYQQALGQGPEFLTYFQNEAQLDKSGLPSDRFFAERPEGSVSTLKIQRTQQEDSAVYLCASSSWTTSYEQYFGPGTRLTVT.